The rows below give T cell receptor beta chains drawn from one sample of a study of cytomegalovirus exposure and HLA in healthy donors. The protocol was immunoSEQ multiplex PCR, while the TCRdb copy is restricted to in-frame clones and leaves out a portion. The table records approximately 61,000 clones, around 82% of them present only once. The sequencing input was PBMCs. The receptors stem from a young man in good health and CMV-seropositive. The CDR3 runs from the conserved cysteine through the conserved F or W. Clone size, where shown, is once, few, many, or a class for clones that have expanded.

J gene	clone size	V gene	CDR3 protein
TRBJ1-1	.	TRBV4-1	CASSQGSARGAFF
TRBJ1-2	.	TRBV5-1	CASSPTGENGYTF
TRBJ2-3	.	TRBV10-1	CASNGHHTDTQYF
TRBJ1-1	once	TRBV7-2	CASSDRQGPNTEAFF
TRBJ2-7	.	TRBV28	CASSFRTGGTYEQYF
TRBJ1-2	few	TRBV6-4	CASSDGTDSANYGYTF
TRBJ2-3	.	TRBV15	CATSRGGSTDTQYF
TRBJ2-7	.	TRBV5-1	CASSSRDSYEQYF
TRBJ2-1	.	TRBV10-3	CAAEDRGLRNEQFF
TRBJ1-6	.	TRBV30	CAWSNGTGSSPLHF
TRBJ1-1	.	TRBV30	CAWSATGPEAFF
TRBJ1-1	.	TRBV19	CASTPAGRTEAFF
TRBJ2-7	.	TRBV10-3	CAIGGGGYEQYF
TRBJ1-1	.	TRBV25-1	CASSEPGQGVPEAFF
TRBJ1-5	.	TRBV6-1	CASSVRQGRGNQPQHF
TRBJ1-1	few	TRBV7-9	CASSLQGSVTEAFF
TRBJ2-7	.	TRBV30	CAWSALYEQYF
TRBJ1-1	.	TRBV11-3	CASSLGGEAFF
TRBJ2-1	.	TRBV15	CATSRRLDPEQFF
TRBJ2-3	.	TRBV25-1	CASSLADTQYF
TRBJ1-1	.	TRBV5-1	CASSLVQGPEAFF
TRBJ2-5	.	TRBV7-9	CASSLTSGGIETQYF
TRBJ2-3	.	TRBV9	CASSPRTGGRDHTQYF
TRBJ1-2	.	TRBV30	CAGAGTSTFNYGYTF
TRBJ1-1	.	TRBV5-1	CASSQRTGGTNTEAFF
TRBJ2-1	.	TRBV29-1	CSVEGQVDEQFF
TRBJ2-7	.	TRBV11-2	CASSRTRGTYEQYF
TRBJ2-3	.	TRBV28	CASGDSRTDTQYF
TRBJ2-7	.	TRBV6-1	CASRPGLGKSYEQYF
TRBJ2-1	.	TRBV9	CASSVGLAGGPLDEQFF
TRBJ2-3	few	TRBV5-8	CASSLDPGADTQYF
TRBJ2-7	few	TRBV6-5	CASSWGQNYEQYF
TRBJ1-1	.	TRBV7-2	CASSLELVGGRAFF
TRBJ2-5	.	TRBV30	CAWSVGAGLQETQYF
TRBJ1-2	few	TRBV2	CASRWALSSGYTF
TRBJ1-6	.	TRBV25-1	CASSETTEDGSPLHF
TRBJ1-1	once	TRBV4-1	CASSQEGQGARGTEAFF
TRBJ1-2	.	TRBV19	CASSPGNYGYTF
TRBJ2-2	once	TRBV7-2	CASSYNLGEVGELFF
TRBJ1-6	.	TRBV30	CASTPVPGSPLHF
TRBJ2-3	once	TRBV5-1	CASTLGGTGFSDTQYF
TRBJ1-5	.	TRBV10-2	CASSEYVNSNQPQHF
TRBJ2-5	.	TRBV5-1	CASSLGDRETQYF
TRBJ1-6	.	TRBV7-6	CASSLLGQTYNSPLHF
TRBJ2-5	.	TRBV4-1	CASSHPGYIETQYF
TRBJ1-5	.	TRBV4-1	CASSQGDRVSEQPQHF
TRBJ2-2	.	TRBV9	CASSVGGVGTGELFF
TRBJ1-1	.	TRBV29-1	CSARTGSSTEAFF
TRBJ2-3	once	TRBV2	CATSVDTQYF